These 27 T cell receptor beta chains came from one sample sequenced in a study of CD8+ T cells in alopecia areata. Treatment reported: oral pan-JAK inhibitor, 5-10 mg twice daily. Extracted from the samples, RNA was reverse transcribed into cDNA to serve as the sequencing template. Sequenced by immunoSEQ multiplex PCR; TCRdb stores in-frame clones only, minus some. The sample consists of approximately 160,000 clones, less than 80% of them appearing once. Sequencing was performed on CD4+ T cells sorted from blood, taken at week 24, from a patient treated with tofacitinib. These receptors were taken from a human donor with alopecia areata.

The CDR3 sequence: CASSSTSGGETQYF. CDR3 DNA: TGCGCCAGCAGTTCAACTAGCGGGGGTGAGACCCAGTACTTC. The chain carries TRBV5-1 and TRBJ2-5; 11 bases line up with TRBD2. The CDR3 loop spans 14 amino acids. J gave up 5 bases and V 5 bases, and 5 bases lay outside the gene matches. Germline values: CDR1 SGHRS, CDR2 YFSETQ.

This rearrangement joins TRBV29-1 to TRBJ2-5, with D possibly being TRBD1 (6 bases). Germline V gene data show CDR1 as SQVTM and CDR2 as ANQGSEA. This CDR3 spans 13 amino acids. The ends were cut back, 5 bases at V and 1 base at J, with 11 bases in the middle. The CDR3 sequence is CSVPQGIQETQYF. The CDR3, as DNA: TGCAGCGTTCCACAGGGAATCCAAGAGACCCAGTACTTC.

This clone has a handful of counts. This chain links TRBV6-5 with TRBJ1-3, with D uncertain. The germline V gene encodes CDR1 MNHEY and CDR2 SVGAGI. V was pared by 6 bases and J by 2 bases, with 11 bases between. The CDR3 runs 14 residues. CDR3 in amino acids: CASSDGSAGNTIYF. CDR3 sequence (DNA): TGTGCCAGCAGCGACGGGTCGGCTGGAAACACCATATATTTT.

V gene TRBV30 combines with J gene TRBJ1-1; TRBD1 is a possible D gene (6 bases). V lost 4 bases to trimming and J lost 4 bases, with 16 bases between them. The CDR3 runs to 14 residues. Germline V gene sequence: CDR1 GTSNPN, CDR2 SVGIG (reference sequence). CDR3 coding DNA: TGTGCCTGGAAGCGGAATCAGGGGCCCACTGAAGCTTTCTTT. Translating gives CAWKRNQGPTEAFF.

This rearrangement joins TRBV23-1 to TRBJ1-5, with a possible D match to TRBD1 (6 bases). TRBV23-1 is noted as an ORF with a role that remains uncertain. Trimming removed 1 base at V and 0 bases at J, with 22 bases between. This CDR3 is 20 amino acids long. CDR3 amino acids: CASSQYRRGPSTYSNQPQHF. CDR3 coding DNA: TGCGCCAGCAGTCAATATCGGCGGGGGCCCAGCACTTATAGCAATCAGCCCCAGCATTTT.

The chain combines TRBV5-4 with TRBJ1-4, with TRBD1 identical over 7 bases. The J segment lost 3 bases and the V segment lost 4 bases, leaving 6 bases of the junction unmatched. In germline, CDR1 is SGHNT, CDR2 YYREEE (reference sequence). This CDR3 spans 15 amino acids. CDR3: CASSAETGANEKLFF. The DNA for the CDR3 is TGTGCCAGCAGCGCGGAAACAGGGGCTAATGAAAAACTGTTTTTT.

This clone was counted only a few times. This chain joins TRBV7-2 and TRBJ1-1; D is perhaps TRBD1 (5 bases). V gave up 5 bases and J gave up 0 bases, with 13 bases separating them. The germline V gene encodes CDR1 SGHTA and CDR2 FQGNSA. This CDR3 is built from 15 residues. CDR3: CASSPRGPMNTEAFF. The DNA for the CDR3 is TGTGCCAGCAGCCCCCGGGGACCCATGAACACTGAAGCTTTCTTT.

The V gene is TRBV6-5, the J gene TRBJ1-2; unclear D gene. The CDR3 runs to 11 residues. The ends were cut back, 10 bases at V and 2 bases at J, with 8 bases in the middle. Germline V gene data show CDR1 as MNHEY and CDR2 as SVGAGI. The DNA for the CDR3 is TGTGCCACGGAGGGAAACTATGGCTACACCTTC. This codes for CATEGNYGYTF.

The gene calls are TRBV6-5 and TRBJ1-1; D remains unclear. V lost 7 bases and J lost 1, with 10 bases in between. Germline-derived CDR1 and CDR2 are MNHEY and SVGAGI. The length of the CDR3 is 13 residues. Here the CDR3 reads CASTNTENTEAFF. CDR3 DNA sequence: TGTGCCAGCACCAATACAGAGAACACTGAAGCTTTCTTT.

In its sample, this clone was seen a few times. The rearrangement uses TRBV25-1 and TRBJ2-5; D is unresolved. V was clipped by 1 base and J by 0 bases, with 6 bases between them. The CDR3 length is 14 residues. Germline assignment: CDR1 MGHDK and CDR2 SYGVNS. Here the CDR3 DNA reads TGTGCCAGCAGTGAATTCCCCCACCAAGAGACCCAGTACTTC. Amino acids: CASSEFPHQETQYF. The full variable domain, in which reference TRBV25-1 and TRBJ2-5 provide the parts outside the CDR3, is EADIYQTPRYLVIGTGKKITLECSQTMGHDKMYWYQQDPGMELHLIHYSYGVNSTEKGDLSSESTVSRIRTEHFPLTLESARPSHTSQYLCASSEFPHQETQYFGPGTRLLVL.

The genes are TRBV9 and TRBJ2-2; 9 nucleotides agree with TRBD2. CDR3 size: 16 residues. The germline V gene encodes CDR1 SGDLS and CDR2 YYNGEE. With 0 bases clipped from V and 7 bases from J, the junction kept 7 bases outside the gene matches. CDR3 residues: CASSVGSGGLGGELFF. The CDR3, as DNA: TGTGCCAGCAGCGTAGGAAGCGGGGGGCTTGGCGGGGAGCTGTTTTTT.

V and J are TRBV18 and TRBJ2-3; D may be TRBD1 (5 bases). This CDR3 is built from 14 residues. Trimming cost V 1 base and J 4 bases, with 9 bases left between them. The germline V gene has CDR1 KGHSH and CDR2 LQKENI. CDR3 bases: TGTGCCAGCTCACCACAGGGGTCGGCAGATACGCAGTATTTT. Translated, it gives CASSPQGSADTQYF.

At least ten counts were recorded for this clone. The genes are TRBV19 and TRBJ1-2; the match to TRBD1 covers 9 bases. Germline trimming cut 8 bases from V and 6 bases from J; bases unmatched to any gene: 7. The CDR3 is made up of 13 amino acids. Germline CDR1 LNHDA, CDR2 SQIVND (reference sequence). CDR3 protein: CASSSTGGDGYTF. CDR3 DNA sequence: TGTGCCAGTTCTTCGACAGGGGGAGATGGCTACACCTTC.

The chain joins TRBV6-5 to TRBJ1-1; D remains ambiguous. Germline CDR1 reads MNHEY; CDR2 reads SVGAGI. This CDR3 contains 13 residues. V shed 0 bases and J shed 6 bases, with 8 bases lying between them. In nucleotides, the CDR3 is TGTGCCAGCAGTTACTCAGTGACGTCTGAAGCTTTCTTT. Protein sequence: CASSYSVTSEAFF.

The chain carries TRBV30 and TRBJ2-6, with D maybe TRBD2 (6 bases). The germline gives CDR1 GTSNPN, CDR2 SVGIG (reference sequence). The CDR3 has 18 residues. V lost 0 bases to trimming and J lost 0 bases, with 15 bases between them. CDR3 bases: TGTGCCTGGAGTGTATTGCGGGGTCCAAGCTCTGGGGCCAACGTCCTGACTTTC. This codes for CAWSVLRGPSSGANVLTF. The whole variable domain, filled in from reference TRBV30 and TRBJ2-6, reads SQTIHQWPATLVQPVGSPLSLECTVEGTSNPNLYWYRQAAGRGLQLLFYSVGIGQISSEVPQNLSASRPQDRQFILSSKKLLLSDSGFYLCAWSVLRGPSSGANVLTFGAGSRLTVL.

This clone was recorded a few times. This chain links TRBV14 with TRBJ2-5, with D perhaps matching TRBD2 (6 bases). V lost 1 base and J lost 7, with 10 bases in between. Germline CDR1 and CDR2: SGHDN and FVKESK. This CDR3 region has 13 residues. The CDR3 protein is CASSQVREATQYF. The CDR3 DNA sequence: TGTGCCAGCAGCCAAGTGAGGGAGGCGACCCAGTACTTC. Based on the CDR3 plus reference TRBV14 and TRBJ2-5, the full variable domain is EAGVTQFPSHSVIEKGQTVTLRCDPISGHDNLYWYRRVMGKEIKFLLHFVKESKQDESGMPNNRFLAERTGGTYSTLKVQPAELEDSGVYFCASSQVREATQYFGPGTRLLVL.

The chain combines TRBV29-1 with TRBJ2-1; tentatively, D is TRBD2 (5 bases). From germline, CDR1 is SQVTM and CDR2 ANQGSEA. The CDR3 spans 13 residues. Trimming stripped 6 bases from V and 5 bases from J, with 14 bases between. The CDR3 DNA is TGCAGCGTGGCGCAACAGACTAACAATGAGCAGTTCTTC. Amino acid sequence: CSVAQQTNNEQFF.

The rearrangement joins TRBV7-6 to TRBJ1-1, with D tentatively TRBD1 (6 bases). Germline CDR1 SGHVS, CDR2 FNYEAQ. Trimming cost V 1 base and J 2 bases, with 14 bases left between them. This CDR3 is built from 16 residues. As DNA, the CDR3 is TGTGCCAGCAGCTTAGATCACGACAGGCAAAACACTGAAGCTTTCTTT. It translates to CASSLDHDRQNTEAFF.

V usage is TRBV25-1 and J usage is TRBJ1-6, with no clear D. V was trimmed by 6 bases and J by 11 bases, leaving 11 bases between them. The CDR3 totals 12 residues. From germline, CDR1 is MGHDK and CDR2 SYGVNS. The CDR3 DNA is TGTGCCAGCAGCGCTCCAACGCCACCCCTCCACTTT. Its translation: CASSAPTPPLHF.

The chain has TRBV6-5 and TRBJ2-3; D is tentatively TRBD1 or TRBD2 (5 bases each). Germline V gene lookup returns CDR1 MNHEY and CDR2 SVGAGI. The CDR3 totals 12 residues. Trimming took off 6 bases at V and 3 bases at J, with 7 bases between the two ends. CDR3 sequence (DNA): TGTGCCAGCAGGAGGGGAACAGATACGCAGTATTTT. It yields the protein CASRRGTDTQYF.

This clone showed up just a few times. This chain connects TRBV29-1 to TRBJ2-3; D perhaps matches TRBD2 (5 bases). The V end was cut by 4 bases, the J end by 0 bases, with 8 bases between. This CDR3 has 13 amino acids. Germline-derived CDR1 and CDR2 are SQVTM and ANQGSEA. This chain's CDR3 is CSVGDYSTDTQYF. CDR3 bases: TGCAGCGTTGGAGACTACAGCACAGATACGCAGTATTTT.

V usage is TRBV4-1 and J usage is TRBJ1-3; D gene unclear. The CDR3 length is 15 residues. V shed 1 base and J shed 0 bases, with 7 bases lying between them. CDR1 is MGHRA, CDR2 YSYEKL, per germline. This CDR3 reads CASSQVEFSGNTIYF. In nucleotides, the CDR3 is TGCGCCAGCAGCCAAGTGGAATTCTCTGGAAACACCATATATTTT.

The gene calls are TRBV7-8 and TRBJ1-6; TRBD1 is a possible D gene (5 bases). The CDR3 loop spans 17 amino acids. Germline loops: CDR1 SGHVS, CDR2 FQNEAQ. V was shortened by 1 base and J by 10 bases, with 20 bases between the two germline ends. As DNA, the CDR3 is TGTGCCAGCAGCTTAGTTGGGGGGGACCCTTCTCGGTCACCCCTCCACTTT. Amino acid sequence: CASSLVGGDPSRSPLHF.

This clone was observed a few times. The chain employs TRBV20-1 and TRBJ2-3; possibly TRBD1 for D (5 bases). V lost 4 bases to trimming and J lost 4 bases, with 6 bases between them. This CDR3 is 11 amino acids long. The germline V gene has CDR1 DFQATT and CDR2 SNEGSKA (reference sequence). The CDR3 nucleotides read TGCAGTGCTACAGGGTCAGATACGCAGTATTTT. Translated, it gives CSATGSDTQYF.

The chain couples TRBV29-1 to TRBJ1-2, with D tentatively TRBD1 (6 bases). Deletions cut 7 bases from V and 7 bases from J, with 13 bases between. CDR3 length: 11 amino acids. CDR1 is SQVTM and CDR2 is ANQGSEA in the germline V gene. The CDR3 bases are TGCAGCGCAGGAAACAGGGCTGGCTACACCTTC. Protein: CSAGNRAGYTF.

This clone was counted a single time. Additional DNA sequences in this sample encode the identical CDR3. CDR3 DNA sequence: TGTGCCAGCTCCCCCACGACAGGGCGGCAAGAGACCCAGTACTTC. The encoded protein is CASSPTTGRQETQYF. V usage is TRBV2 and J usage is TRBJ2-5, with TRBD1 identical over 7 bases. The CDR3 contains 15 residues. CDR1 SNHLY and CDR2 FYNNEI come from the germline V gene. The V and J ends lost 8 bases and 2 bases, in that order; junction bases with no gene match: 11.

CDR3 sequence: CAWREMGEQYF. The CDR3 DNA reads as TGTGCCTGGAGGGAGATGGGAGAGCAGTACTTC. This chain joins TRBV30 and TRBJ2-7; D is undetermined. The CDR3 is 11 residues long. Trimming shortened V by 3 bases and J by 7 bases, and 10 bases separated the two germline ends. Germline values: CDR1 GTSNPN, CDR2 SVGIG (reference sequence).